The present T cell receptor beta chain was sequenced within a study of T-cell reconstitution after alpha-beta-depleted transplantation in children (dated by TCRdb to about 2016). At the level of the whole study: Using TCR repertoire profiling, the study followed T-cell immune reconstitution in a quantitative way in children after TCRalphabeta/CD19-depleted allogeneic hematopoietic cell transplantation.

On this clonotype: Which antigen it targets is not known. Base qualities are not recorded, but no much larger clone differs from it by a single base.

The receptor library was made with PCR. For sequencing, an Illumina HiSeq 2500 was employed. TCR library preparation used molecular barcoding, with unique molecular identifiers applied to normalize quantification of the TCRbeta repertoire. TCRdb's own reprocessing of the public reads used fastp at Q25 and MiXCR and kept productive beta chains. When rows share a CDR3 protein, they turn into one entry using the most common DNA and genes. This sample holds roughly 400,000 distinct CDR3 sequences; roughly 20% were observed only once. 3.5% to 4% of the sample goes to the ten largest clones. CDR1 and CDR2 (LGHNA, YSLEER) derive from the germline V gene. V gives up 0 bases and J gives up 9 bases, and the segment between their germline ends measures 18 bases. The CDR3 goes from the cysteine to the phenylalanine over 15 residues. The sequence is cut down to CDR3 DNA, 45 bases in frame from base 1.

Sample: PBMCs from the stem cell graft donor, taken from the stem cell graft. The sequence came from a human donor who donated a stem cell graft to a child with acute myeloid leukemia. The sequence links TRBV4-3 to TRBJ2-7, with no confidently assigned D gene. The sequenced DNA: TGCGCCAGCAGCCAAGATCGAAGGCTCCCGTTGGGGCAGTACTTC. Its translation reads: CASSQDRRLPLGQYF.